This T cell receptor (beta chain) was identified in a study of cytomegalovirus exposure and HLA in healthy donors. The study's findings and limits: Per a prior analysis, the majority of TCR beta V segments were productive roughly 90% or roughly 30% of the time.

PCR amplification relied on 60 Vbeta primers (plus 13 Jbeta primers). Libraries were prepared by immunoSEQ multiplex PCR; TCRdb keeps only in-frame clonotypes and omits some of them. Of roughly 170,000 clones in the sample, 80% to 90% are singletons; the top ten hold about 0.82%. Donors in the study were healthy people who gave bone marrow. Per germline, CDR1 WNHNN and CDR2 SYGVQD (reference sequence). The length of the CDR3 is 15 residues. V trimming: 3 bases; J trimming: 2 bases; junction bases outside the gene matches: 6. This clone occurred once. Its antigen is unknown. The sample comprised PBMCs. The chain is built from TRBV10-1 and TRBJ1-1, with 7 bases aligning to TRBD1. The source is a woman between 18 and 29 years old in good health and CMV-seronegative. The CDR3 sequence: CASSDGQDLNTEAFF. The CDR3 DNA reads TGCGCCAGCAGTGACGGACAGGACCTAAACACTGAAGCTTTCTTT.